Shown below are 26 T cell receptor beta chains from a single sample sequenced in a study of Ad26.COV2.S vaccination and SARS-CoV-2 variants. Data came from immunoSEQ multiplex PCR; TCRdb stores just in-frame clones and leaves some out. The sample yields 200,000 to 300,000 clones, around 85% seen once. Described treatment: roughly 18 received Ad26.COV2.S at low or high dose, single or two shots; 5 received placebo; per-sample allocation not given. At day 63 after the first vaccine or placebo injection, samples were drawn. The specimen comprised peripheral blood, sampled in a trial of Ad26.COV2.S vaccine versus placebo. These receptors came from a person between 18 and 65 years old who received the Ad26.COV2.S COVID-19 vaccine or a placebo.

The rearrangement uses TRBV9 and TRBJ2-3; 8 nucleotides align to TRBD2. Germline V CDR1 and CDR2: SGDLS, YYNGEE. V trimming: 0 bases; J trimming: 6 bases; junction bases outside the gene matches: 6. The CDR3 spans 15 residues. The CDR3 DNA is TGTGCCAGCAGCGTAGTAAGCGGGGGTTGGGATACGCAGTATTTT. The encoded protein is CASSVVSGGWDTQYF.

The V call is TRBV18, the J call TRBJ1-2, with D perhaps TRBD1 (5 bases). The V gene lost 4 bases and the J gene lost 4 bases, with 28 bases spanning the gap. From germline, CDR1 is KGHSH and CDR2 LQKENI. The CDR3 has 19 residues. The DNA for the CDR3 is TGTGCCAGCTCACGACTAGAGGCCCCTGGAACCGGGGACGGCTATGGCTACACCTTC. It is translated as CASSRLEAPGTGDGYGYTF.

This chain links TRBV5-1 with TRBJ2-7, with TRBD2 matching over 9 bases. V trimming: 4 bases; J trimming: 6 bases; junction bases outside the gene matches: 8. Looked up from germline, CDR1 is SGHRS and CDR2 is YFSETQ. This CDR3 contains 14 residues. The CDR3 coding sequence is TGCGCCAGCAGCAAGGATAGCGGGAGTATCGAGCAGTACGTC. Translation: CASSKDSGSIEQYV.

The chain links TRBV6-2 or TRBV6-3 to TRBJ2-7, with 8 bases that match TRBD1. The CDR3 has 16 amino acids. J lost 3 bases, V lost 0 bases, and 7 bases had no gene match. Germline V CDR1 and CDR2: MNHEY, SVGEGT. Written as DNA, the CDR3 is TGTGCCAGCAGTTACTCGACTGGGACAGGCCTCTACGAGCAGTACGTC. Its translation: CASSYSTGTGLYEQYV.

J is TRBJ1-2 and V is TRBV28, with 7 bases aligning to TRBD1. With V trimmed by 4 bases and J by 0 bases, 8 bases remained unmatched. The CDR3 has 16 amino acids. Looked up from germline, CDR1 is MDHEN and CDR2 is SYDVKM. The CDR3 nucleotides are TGTGCCAGCAGTTGGAAACAGGGGCGGACTAACTATGGCTACACCTTC. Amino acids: CASSWKQGRTNYGYTF.

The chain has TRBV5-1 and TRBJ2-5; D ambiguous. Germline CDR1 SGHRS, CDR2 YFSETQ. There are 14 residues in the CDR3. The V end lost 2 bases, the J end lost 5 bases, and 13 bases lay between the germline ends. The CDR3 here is CASSLTGTEETQYF. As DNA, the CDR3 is TGCGCCAGCAGCTTAACCGGAACTGAGGAGACCCAGTACTTC.

The chain's CDR3 is CASSLGLAGGKETQYF. The CDR3 DNA reads as TGTGCCAGCAGTTTGGGACTAGCGGGGGGTAAGGAGACCCAGTACTTC. The chain employs TRBV25-1 and TRBJ2-5; TRBD2 matches 15 bases. The CDR3 is made up of 16 amino acids. V lost 5 bases to trimming and J lost 5 bases; unmatched junction nucleotides: 6. CDR1 MGHDK and CDR2 SYGVNS come from the germline V gene.

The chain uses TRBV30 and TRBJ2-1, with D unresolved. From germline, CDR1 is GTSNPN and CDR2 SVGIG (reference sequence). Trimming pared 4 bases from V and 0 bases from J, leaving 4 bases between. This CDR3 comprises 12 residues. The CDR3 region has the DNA TGTGCCTGGAACCCCTCCTACAATGAGCAGTTCTTC. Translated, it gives CAWNPSYNEQFF.

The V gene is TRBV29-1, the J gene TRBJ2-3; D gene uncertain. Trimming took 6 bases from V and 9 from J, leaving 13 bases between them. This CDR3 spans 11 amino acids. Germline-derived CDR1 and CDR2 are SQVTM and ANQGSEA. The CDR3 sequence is CSVRAPETQYF. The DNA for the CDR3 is TGCAGCGTCCGAGCTCCTGAGACGCAGTATTTT.

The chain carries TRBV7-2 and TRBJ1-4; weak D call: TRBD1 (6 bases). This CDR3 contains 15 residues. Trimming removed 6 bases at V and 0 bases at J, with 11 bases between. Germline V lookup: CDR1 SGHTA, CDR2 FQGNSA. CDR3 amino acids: CASSQDRATNEKLFF. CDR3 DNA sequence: TGTGCCAGCAGTCAGGACAGAGCAACTAATGAAAAACTGTTTTTT.

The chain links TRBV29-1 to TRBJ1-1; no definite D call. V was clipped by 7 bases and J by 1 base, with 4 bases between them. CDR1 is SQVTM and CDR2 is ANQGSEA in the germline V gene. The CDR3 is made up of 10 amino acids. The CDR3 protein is CSGRNTEAFF. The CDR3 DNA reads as TGCAGCGGACGGAACACTGAAGCTTTCTTT.

For the CDR3, the DNA is TGTGCCAGTAGTATAGACGGGGGCACTGAAGCTTTCTTT. Translation: CASSIDGGTEAFF. The chain uses TRBV19 and TRBJ1-1, with D perhaps matching TRBD1 (5 bases). V shed 0 bases and J shed 4 bases, with 6 bases lying between them. The CDR3 has 13 residues. Germline V gene lookup returns CDR1 LNHDA and CDR2 SQIVND (reference sequence).

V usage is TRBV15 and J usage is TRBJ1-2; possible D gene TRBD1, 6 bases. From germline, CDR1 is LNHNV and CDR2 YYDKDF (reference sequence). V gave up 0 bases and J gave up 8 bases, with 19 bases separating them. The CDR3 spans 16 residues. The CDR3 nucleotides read TGTGCCACCAGCAGAGATTCCCGGGGGACACACCACGGCTACACCTTC. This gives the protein CATSRDSRGTHHGYTF.

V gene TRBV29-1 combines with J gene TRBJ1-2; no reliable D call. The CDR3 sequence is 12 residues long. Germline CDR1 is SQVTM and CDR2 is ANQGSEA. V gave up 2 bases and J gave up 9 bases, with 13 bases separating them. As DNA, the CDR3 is TGCAGCGTTGAACAGCCCGCCCTGAGCTACACCTTC. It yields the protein CSVEQPALSYTF.

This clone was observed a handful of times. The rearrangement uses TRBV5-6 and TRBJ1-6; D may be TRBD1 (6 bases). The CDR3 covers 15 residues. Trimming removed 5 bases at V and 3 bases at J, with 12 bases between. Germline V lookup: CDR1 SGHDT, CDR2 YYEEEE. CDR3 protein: CASRWGASYNSPLHF. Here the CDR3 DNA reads TGTGCCAGCAGGTGGGGGGCGAGCTATAATTCACCCCTCCACTTT.

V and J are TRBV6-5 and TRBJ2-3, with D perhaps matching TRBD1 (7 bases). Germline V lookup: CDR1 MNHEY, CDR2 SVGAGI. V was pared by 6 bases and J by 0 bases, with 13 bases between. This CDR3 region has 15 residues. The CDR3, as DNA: TGTGCCAGCAGGCTGACAGGGACTAGCACAGATACGCAGTATTTT. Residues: CASRLTGTSTDTQYF.

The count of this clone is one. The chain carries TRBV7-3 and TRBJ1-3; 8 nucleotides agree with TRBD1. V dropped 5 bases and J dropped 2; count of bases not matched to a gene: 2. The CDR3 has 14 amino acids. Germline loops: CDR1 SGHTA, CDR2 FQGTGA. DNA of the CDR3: TGTGCCAGCAGCATGACAGGGGCTGGAAACACCATATATTTT. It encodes CASSMTGAGNTIYF.

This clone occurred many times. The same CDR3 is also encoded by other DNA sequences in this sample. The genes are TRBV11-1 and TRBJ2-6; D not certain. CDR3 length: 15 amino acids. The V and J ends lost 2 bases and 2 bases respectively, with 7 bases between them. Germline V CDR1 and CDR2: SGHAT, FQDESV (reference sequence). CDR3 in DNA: TGTGCCAGCAGCTTATCCCAGGCTGGGGCCAACGTCCTGACTTTC. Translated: CASSLSQAGANVLTF.

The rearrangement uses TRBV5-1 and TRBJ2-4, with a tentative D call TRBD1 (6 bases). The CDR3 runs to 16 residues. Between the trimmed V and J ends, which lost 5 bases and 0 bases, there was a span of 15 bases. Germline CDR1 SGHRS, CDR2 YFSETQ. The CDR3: CASRQGPSLAKNIQYF. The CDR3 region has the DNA TGCGCCAGCAGGCAGGGGCCCTCTTTAGCCAAAAACATTCAGTACTTC.

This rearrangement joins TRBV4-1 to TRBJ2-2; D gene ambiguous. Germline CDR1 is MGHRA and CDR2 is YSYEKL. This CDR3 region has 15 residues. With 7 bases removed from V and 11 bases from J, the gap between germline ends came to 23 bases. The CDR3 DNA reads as TGCGCCAGCACCCCCCAGGACGCCTTGGCCACTGAGCTGTTTTTT. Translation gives CASTPQDALATELFF.

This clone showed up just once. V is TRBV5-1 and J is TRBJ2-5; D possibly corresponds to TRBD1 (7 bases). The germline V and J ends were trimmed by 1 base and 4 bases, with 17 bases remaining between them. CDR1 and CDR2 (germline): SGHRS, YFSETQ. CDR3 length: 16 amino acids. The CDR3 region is CASSLNGRGAGETQYF. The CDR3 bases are TGCGCCAGCAGCTTGAATGGCAGGGGGGCAGGAGAGACCCAGTACTTC.

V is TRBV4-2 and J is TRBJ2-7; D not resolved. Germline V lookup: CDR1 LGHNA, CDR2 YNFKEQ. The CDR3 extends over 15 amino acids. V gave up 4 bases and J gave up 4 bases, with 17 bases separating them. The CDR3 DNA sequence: TGTGCCAGCAGCCCCAGTAGGGCTACTGGTTACGAGCAGTACGTC. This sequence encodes CASSPSRATGYEQYV.

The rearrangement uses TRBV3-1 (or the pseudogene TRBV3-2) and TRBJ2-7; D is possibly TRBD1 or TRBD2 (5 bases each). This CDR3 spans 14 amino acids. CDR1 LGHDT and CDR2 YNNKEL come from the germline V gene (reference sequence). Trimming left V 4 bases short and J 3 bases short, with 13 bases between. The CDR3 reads CASSPSYGGYEQYF. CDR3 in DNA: TGTGCCAGCAGCCCGTCCTATGGGGGCTACGAGCAGTACTTC.

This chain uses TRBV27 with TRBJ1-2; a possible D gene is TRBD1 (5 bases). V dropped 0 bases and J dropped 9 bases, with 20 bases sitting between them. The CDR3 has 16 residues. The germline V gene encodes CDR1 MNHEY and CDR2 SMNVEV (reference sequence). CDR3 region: CASSLSLFIDVGRYTF. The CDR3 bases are TGTGCCAGCAGTTTATCCCTCTTTATAGACGTGGGGCGCTACACCTTC.

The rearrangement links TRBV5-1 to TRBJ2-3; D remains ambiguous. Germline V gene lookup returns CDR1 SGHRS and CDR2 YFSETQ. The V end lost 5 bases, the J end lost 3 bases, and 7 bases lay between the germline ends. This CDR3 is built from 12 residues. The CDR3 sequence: CASRLTTDTQYF. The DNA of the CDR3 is TGCGCCAGCAGGCTGACGACAGATACGCAGTATTTT.

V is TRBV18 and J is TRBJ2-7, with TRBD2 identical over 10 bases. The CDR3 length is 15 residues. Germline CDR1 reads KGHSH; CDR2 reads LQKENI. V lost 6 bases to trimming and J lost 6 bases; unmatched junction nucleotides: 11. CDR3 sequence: CASSAGLAGAGEQYV. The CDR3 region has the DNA TGTGCCAGCTCCGCAGGGCTAGCGGGAGCTGGCGAGCAGTACGTC.